A selection of T cell receptor beta chains follows, all from one sample in a study of blood T cell repertoires in COVID-19. Some clones are missing from TCRdb's copy, which holds only in-frame ones; the method was immunoSEQ multiplex PCR. This table has about 42,000 clones, around 81% appearing once. The specimen sequenced was peripheral blood. The receptors originated from a man aged 50 or older with active COVID-19. Each CDR3 is given with its conserved first and last residue. A D gene is named only where the DNA matches it firmly. Not every row has a clone size; where given, it reads once, few, many or a size class.

size	V	D	J	CDR3	DNA
NA	TRBV5-8	NA	TRBJ2-3	CASRTTSTDTQYF	TGTGCCAGCAGAACTACCAGCACAGATACGCAGTATTTT
NA	TRBV28	TRBD1	TRBJ2-2	CASRGTGHTGELFF	TGTGCCAGCAGGGGGACAGGGCACACCGGGGAGCTGTTTTTT
few	TRBV14	TRBD2	TRBJ2-7	CASRKGGLGAYEQYF	TGTGCCAGCAGAAAAGGAGGACTAGGTGCGTACGAGCAGTACTTC
NA	TRBV27	TRBD2	TRBJ2-1	CASSSFSGGPYNEQFF	TGTGCCAGCAGTTCCTTCTCGGGGGGGCCTTACAATGAGCAGTTCTTC
NA	TRBV30	NA	TRBJ1-2	CAWGSTGGYTF	TGTGCCTGGGGGTCCACGGGTGGCTACACCTTC
NA	TRBV3-1/TRBV3-2	TRBD2	TRBJ2-5	CASSQGVAGGEETQYF	TGTGCCAGCAGCCAAGGAGTAGCGGGGGGGGAAGAGACCCAGTACTTC
once	TRBV19	TRBD1	TRBJ1-5	CASSRGTVDNQPQHF	TGTGCCAGTAGTAGGGGGACAGTGGACAATCAGCCCCAGCATTTT
NA	TRBV9	NA	TRBJ2-7	CASSVERFSGGEQYF	TGTGCCAGCAGCGTAGAAAGGTTTAGCGGAGGCGAGCAGTACTTC
once	TRBV6-1	TRBD1	TRBJ1-2	CASSDHRTGKNYGYTF	TGTGCCAGCAGTGACCACCGGACAGGGAAAAACTATGGCTACACCTTC
once	TRBV6-2/TRBV6-3	NA	TRBJ1-5	CASSYIGPDSYSNQPQHF	TGTGCCAGCAGTTACATCGGGCCGGACTCTTATAGCAATCAGCCCCAGCATTTT
NA	TRBV7-2	NA	TRBJ2-4	CASSPDTANIQYF	TGTGCCAGCAGCCCGGACACGGCCAACATTCAGTACTTC
NA	TRBV4-3	NA	TRBJ2-7	CASSQDGSEWGYEQYF	TGCGCCAGCAGCCAAGATGGGAGTGAGTGGGGATACGAGCAGTACTTC
NA	TRBV13	NA	TRBJ2-7	CASSSRREFYEQYF	TGTGCCAGCAGCTCACGGAGAGAATTCTACGAGCAGTACTTC
NA	TRBV2	TRBD2	TRBJ2-4	CASSELSGKAAKNIQYF	TGTGCCAGCAGTGAACTCAGCGGGAAGGCGGCCAAAAACATTCAGTACTTC
NA	TRBV7-8	TRBD1	TRBJ1-6	CASTPGTENSPLHF	TGTGCCAGCACCCCCGGGACAGAGAATTCACCCCTCCACTTT
once	TRBV28	TRBD2	TRBJ2-7	CASRTSGSYEQYF	TGTGCCAGTCGGACTAGCGGGAGCTACGAGCAGTACTTC
NA	TRBV5-4	NA	TRBJ1-2	CASSFFFGTKPSDYTF	TGTGCCAGCAGCTTCTTTTTTGGGACAAAACCCTCCGACTACACCTTC
NA	TRBV2	TRBD1	TRBJ2-7	CASQTGGYEQYF	TGTGCCAGCCAGACAGGGGGGTACGAGCAGTACTTC
NA	TRBV5-5	TRBD2	TRBJ2-7	CASSPLAGAYEQYF	TGTGCCAGCAGCCCTCTAGCGGGGGCCTACGAGCAGTACTTC
NA	TRBV28	NA	TRBJ1-1	CASRTTGRDQAFF	TGTGCCAGCAGAACTACGGGAAGGGATCAAGCTTTCTTT
NA	TRBV7-9	NA	TRBJ1-5	CASSPGLLQPQHF	TGTGCCAGCAGCCCGGGACTTCTGCAGCCCCAGCATTTT
medium-sized	TRBV28	NA	TRBJ2-1	CASSLNDRTDPISYNEQFF	TGTGCCAGCAGTTTGAACGACAGGACAGATCCCATCTCCTACAATGAGCAGTTCTTC
NA	TRBV6-6	TRBD1	TRBJ1-3	CASSTRQGSGNTIYF	TGTGCCAGCAGTACGCGACAGGGATCCGGAAACACCATATATTTT
NA	TRBV30	TRBD1	TRBJ1-3	CATVTGQGWANTIYF	TGTGCCACCGTTACAGGACAGGGATGGGCAAACACCATATATTTT
NA	TRBV27	NA	TRBJ2-7	CASSPRQYPTYEQYF	TGTGCCAGCAGTCCCCGACAGTATCCCACCTACGAGCAGTACTTC
NA	TRBV24-1	TRBD2	TRBJ2-5	CATSDYGSGVHQETQYF	TGTGCCACCAGTGATTATGGTAGCGGGGTTCATCAAGAGACCCAGTACTTC
few	TRBV28	NA	TRBJ1-6	CASGAGNSPLHF	TGTGCCAGCGGGGCGGGGAATTCACCCCTCCACTTT
NA	TRBV9	NA	TRBJ1-1	CASSGQNTEAFF	TGTGCCAGCAGCGGACAGAACACTGAAGCTTTCTTT
NA	TRBV12-3/TRBV12-4	NA	TRBJ1-1	CASSFRQSTEAFF	TGTGCCAGCAGTTTTCGACAGAGCACTGAAGCTTTCTTT
NA	TRBV4-1	NA	TRBJ2-7	CASSRSWAGVVHEQYF	TGCGCCAGCAGCCGGAGTTGGGCAGGGGTAGTCCACGAGCAGTACTTC
few	TRBV28	NA	TRBJ1-5	CASSLEAGRDQPQHF	TGTGCCAGCAGTTTAGAGGCGGGAAGGGATCAGCCCCAGCATTTT
once	TRBV5-4	TRBD2	TRBJ2-5	CASSLGLAGGGETQYF	TGTGCCAGCAGCTTGGGGCTAGCGGGAGGGGGAGAGACCCAGTACTTC
NA	TRBV4-3	NA	TRBJ2-7	CASSPGLPSYEQYF	TGCGCCAGCAGCCCGGGACTCCCTTCCTACGAGCAGTACTTC
NA	TRBV5-6	TRBD2	TRBJ2-5	CASSLLAGAPGETQYF	TGTGCCAGCAGCTTACTAGCGGGCGCACCCGGGGAGACCCAGTACTTC
NA	TRBV7-2	NA	TRBJ2-1	CASSLDEFPGRGTRSEQFF	TGTGCCAGCAGCTTAGATGAATTCCCAGGGCGGGGGACAAGGAGTGAGCAGTTCTTC
NA	TRBV11-2	TRBD2	TRBJ2-7	CASSATSRYYEQYF	TGTGCCAGCAGCGCGACTAGCAGATATTACGAGCAGTACTTC
NA	TRBV5-1	NA	TRBJ2-3	CASTHGRDSHTDTQYF	TGCGCCAGCACCCACGGACGGGACTCACACACAGATACGCAGTATTTT
NA	TRBV30	NA	TRBJ1-1	CAQGKGMNTEAFF	TGTGCCCAAGGGAAGGGGATGAACACTGAAGCTTTCTTT
NA	TRBV19	NA	TRBJ1-2	CASSPLSGNNGYTF	TGTGCCAGTAGTCCACTTTCAGGGAATAATGGCTACACCTTC
NA	TRBV6-1	NA	TRBJ2-7	CASSDPNPYEQYF	TGTGCCAGCAGTGATCCAAATCCCTACGAGCAGTACTTC
NA	TRBV7-8	TRBD2	TRBJ2-1	CASSATSGSVNEQFF	TGTGCCAGCAGCGCTACTAGCGGGAGTGTAAATGAGCAGTTCTTC
NA	TRBV7-2	NA	TRBJ1-1	CASSLALGRGSTEAFF	TGTGCCAGCAGCTTAGCGCTGGGTAGGGGATCTACTGAAGCTTTCTTT
NA	TRBV2	NA	TRBJ2-7	CASGRGYEQYF	TGTGCCAGCGGTAGAGGTTACGAGCAGTACTTC
NA	TRBV4-2	NA	TRBJ2-5	CASSLLAGLTLQETQYF	TGTGCCAGCAGCCTACTTGCGGGACTCACTCTACAAGAGACCCAGTACTTC
once	TRBV7-8	NA	TRBJ1-4	CASSYSTSSTNEKLFF	TGTGCCAGCAGCTACAGTACGAGTTCAACTAATGAAAAACTGTTTTTT
NA	TRBV10-3	TRBD1	TRBJ2-6	CAMGQGSVSTGANVLTF	TGTGCCATGGGACAGGGTTCAGTCTCTACTGGGGCCAACGTCCTGACTTTC
NA	TRBV19	TRBD1	TRBJ2-5	CASSQGQGLETQYF	TGTGCCAGTAGTCAGGGACAGGGACTGGAGACCCAGTACTTC
NA	TRBV7-2	TRBD1	TRBJ2-6	CASSLGGQAGANVLTF	TGTGCCAGCAGCTTAGGGGGACAGGCTGGGGCCAACGTCCTGACTTTC
NA	TRBV24-1	NA	TRBJ1-2	CATSDGRTANYGYTF	TGTGCCACCAGTGATGGGAGGACTGCTAACTATGGCTACACCTTC
NA	TRBV7-2	NA	TRBJ1-2	CASSPGRRDNSNYGYTF	TGTGCCAGCAGCCCAGGGAGACGGGACAACTCTAACTATGGCTACACCTTC
NA	TRBV18	NA	TRBJ2-3	CASSDRVADTQYF	TGTGCCAGCTCAGATCGCGTCGCCGATACGCAGTATTTT
NA	TRBV9	TRBD2	TRBJ2-1	CASSASGGASNEQFF	TGTGCCAGCAGCGCTAGCGGGGGGGCCTCGAATGAGCAGTTCTTC